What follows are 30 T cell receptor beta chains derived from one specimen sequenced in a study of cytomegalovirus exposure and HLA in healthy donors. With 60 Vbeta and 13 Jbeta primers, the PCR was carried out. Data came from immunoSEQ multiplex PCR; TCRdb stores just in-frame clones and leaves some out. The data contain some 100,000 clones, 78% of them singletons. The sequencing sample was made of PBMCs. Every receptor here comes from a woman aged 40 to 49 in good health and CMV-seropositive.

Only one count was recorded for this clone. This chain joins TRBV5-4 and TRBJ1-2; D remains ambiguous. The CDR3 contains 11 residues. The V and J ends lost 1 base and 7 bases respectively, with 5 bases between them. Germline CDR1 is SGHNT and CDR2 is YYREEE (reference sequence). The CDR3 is CASSLFGGYTF. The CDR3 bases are TGTGCCAGCAGCTTGTTCGGTGGCTACACCTTC.

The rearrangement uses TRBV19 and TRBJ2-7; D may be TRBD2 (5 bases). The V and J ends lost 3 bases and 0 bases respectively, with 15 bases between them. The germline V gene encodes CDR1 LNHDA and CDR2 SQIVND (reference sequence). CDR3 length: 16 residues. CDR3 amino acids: CASSINWRAHSYEQYF. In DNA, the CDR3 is TGTGCCAGTAGTATTAATTGGCGGGCCCACTCCTACGAGCAGTACTTC.

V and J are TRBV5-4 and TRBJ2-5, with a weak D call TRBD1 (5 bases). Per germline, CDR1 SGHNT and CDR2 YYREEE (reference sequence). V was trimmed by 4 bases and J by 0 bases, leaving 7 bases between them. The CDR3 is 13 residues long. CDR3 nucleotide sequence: TGTGCCAGCAGCCAGGGCTACCAAGAGACCCAGTACTTC. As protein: CASSQGYQETQYF.

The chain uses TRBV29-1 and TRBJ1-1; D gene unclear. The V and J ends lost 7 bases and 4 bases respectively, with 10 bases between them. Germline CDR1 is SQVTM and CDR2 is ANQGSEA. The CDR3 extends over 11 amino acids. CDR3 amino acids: CSGGLGTEAFF. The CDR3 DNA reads TGCAGCGGAGGACTGGGCACTGAAGCTTTCTTT.

In DNA, the CDR3 is TGTGCCAGCAGCTCCTTCGCGGGACCCTCCTACGAGCAGTACTTC. Amino acid sequence: CASSSFAGPSYEQYF. The rearrangement joins TRBV7-8 to TRBJ2-7; possibly TRBD2 for D (6 bases). Trimming took off 4 bases at V and 0 bases at J, with 13 bases between the two ends. The length of the CDR3 is 15 residues. Germline V gene data show CDR1 as SGHVS and CDR2 as FQNEAQ.

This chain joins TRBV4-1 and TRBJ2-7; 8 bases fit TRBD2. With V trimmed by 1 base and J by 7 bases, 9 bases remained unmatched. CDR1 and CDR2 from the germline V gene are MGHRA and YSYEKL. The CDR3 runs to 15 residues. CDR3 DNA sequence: TGCGCCAGCAGCCAAGTTCCAGCGGGAGTAAATGAGCAGTACTTC. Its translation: CASSQVPAGVNEQYF.

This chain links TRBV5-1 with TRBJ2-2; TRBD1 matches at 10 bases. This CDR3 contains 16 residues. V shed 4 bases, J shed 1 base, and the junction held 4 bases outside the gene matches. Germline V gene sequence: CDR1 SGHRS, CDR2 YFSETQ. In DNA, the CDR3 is TGCGCCAGCAGCCTGACAGGGGGCATGAACACCGGGGAGCTGTTTTTT. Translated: CASSLTGGMNTGELFF.

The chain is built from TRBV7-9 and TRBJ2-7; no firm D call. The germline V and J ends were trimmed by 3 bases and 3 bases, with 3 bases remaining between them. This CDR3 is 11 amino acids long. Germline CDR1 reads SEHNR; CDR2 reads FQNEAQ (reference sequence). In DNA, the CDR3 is TGTGCCAGCAGCTTCAGCTACGAGCAGTACTTC. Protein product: CASSFSYEQYF.

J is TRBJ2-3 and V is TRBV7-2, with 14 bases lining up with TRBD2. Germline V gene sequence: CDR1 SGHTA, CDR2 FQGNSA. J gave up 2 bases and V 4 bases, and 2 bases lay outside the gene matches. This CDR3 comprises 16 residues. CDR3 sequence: CASSSGLAGATDTQYF. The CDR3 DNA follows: TGTGCCAGCAGCTCGGGACTAGCGGGAGCCACAGATACGCAGTATTTT.

The CDR3 reads CATSRGPGKETQYF. The CDR3 DNA is TGTGCCACCAGCAGAGGCCCAGGGAAAGAGACCCAGTACTTC. V and J are TRBV15 and TRBJ2-5; D possibly corresponds to TRBD1 (5 bases). CDR1 and CDR2 from the germline V gene are LNHNV and YYDKDF (reference sequence). CDR3 length: 14 amino acids. Trimming took off 1 base at V and 3 bases at J, with 9 bases between the two ends.

In nucleotides, the CDR3 is TGTGCCAGCAGCATCGGGGGATCTGGGGCCAACGTCCTGACTTTC. Protein sequence: CASSIGGSGANVLTF. V usage is TRBV5-4 and J usage is TRBJ2-6; D possibly corresponds to TRBD2 (6 bases). Germline-derived CDR1 and CDR2 are SGHNT and YYREEE (reference sequence). CDR3 size: 15 residues. V lost 4 bases, J lost 1 base, and 9 bases lay in between.

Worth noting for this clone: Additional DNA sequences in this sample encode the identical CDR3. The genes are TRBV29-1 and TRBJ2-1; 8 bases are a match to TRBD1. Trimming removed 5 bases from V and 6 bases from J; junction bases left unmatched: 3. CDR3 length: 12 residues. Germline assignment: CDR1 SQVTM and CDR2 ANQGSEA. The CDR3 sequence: CSVRTGGNEQFF. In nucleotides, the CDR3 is TGCAGCGTTCGTACAGGGGGCAATGAGCAGTTCTTC.

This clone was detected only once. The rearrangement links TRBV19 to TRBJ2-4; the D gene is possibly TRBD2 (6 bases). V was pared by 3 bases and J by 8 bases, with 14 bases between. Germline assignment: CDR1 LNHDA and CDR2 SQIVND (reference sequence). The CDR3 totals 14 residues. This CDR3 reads CASSIARGEDIQYF. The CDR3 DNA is TGTGCCAGTAGTATTGCGAGAGGGGAGGACATTCAGTACTTC. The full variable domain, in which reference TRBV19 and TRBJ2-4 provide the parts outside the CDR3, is DGGITQSPKYLFRKEGQNVTLSCEQNLNHDAMYWYRQDPGQGLRLIYYSQIVNDFQKGDIAEGYSVSREKKESFPLTVTSAQKNPTAFYLCASSIARGEDIQYFGAGTRLSVL.

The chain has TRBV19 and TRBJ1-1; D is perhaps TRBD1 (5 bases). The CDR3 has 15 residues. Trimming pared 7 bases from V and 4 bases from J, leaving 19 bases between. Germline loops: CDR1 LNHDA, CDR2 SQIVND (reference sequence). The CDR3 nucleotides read TGTGCCAGTACCCTAGGAGGGGCAGGGAGCACTGAAGCTTTCTTT. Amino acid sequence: CASTLGGAGSTEAFF.

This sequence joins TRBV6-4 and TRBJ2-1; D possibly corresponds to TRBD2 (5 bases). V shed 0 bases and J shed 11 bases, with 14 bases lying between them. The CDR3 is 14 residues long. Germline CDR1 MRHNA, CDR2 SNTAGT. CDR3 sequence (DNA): TGTGCCAGCAGTGACTCCGACGGGATGAGCCAGCAGTTCTTC. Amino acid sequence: CASSDSDGMSQQFF.

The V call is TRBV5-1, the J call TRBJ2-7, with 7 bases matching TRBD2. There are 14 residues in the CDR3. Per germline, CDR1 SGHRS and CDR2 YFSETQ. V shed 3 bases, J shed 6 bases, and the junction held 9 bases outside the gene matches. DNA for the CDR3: TGCGCCAGCAGCTCCCAGCGGGATCAGGGCGAGCAGTACTTC. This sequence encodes CASSSQRDQGEQYF.

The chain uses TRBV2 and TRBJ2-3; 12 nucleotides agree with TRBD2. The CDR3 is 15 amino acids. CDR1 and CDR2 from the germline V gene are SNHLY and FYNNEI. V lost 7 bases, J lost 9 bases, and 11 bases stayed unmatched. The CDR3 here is CASTQTSGSSQTQYF. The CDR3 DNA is TGTGCCAGCACCCAGACTAGCGGGAGCTCTCAAACGCAGTATTTT.

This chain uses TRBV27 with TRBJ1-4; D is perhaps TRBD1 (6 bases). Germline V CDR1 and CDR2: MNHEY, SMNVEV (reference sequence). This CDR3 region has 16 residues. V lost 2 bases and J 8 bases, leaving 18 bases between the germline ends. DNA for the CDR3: TGTGCCAGCAGTTTACTCCCAGGGGCGAGTGGGGAAAAACTGTTTTTT. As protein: CASSLLPGASGEKLFF.

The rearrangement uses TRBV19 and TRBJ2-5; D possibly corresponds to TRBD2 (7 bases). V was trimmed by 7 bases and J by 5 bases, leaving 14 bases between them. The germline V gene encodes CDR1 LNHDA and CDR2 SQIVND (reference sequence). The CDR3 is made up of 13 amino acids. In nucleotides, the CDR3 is TGTGCCAGTACCCTAGGGGGAGGGGAGACCCAGTACTTC. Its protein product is CASTLGGGETQYF.

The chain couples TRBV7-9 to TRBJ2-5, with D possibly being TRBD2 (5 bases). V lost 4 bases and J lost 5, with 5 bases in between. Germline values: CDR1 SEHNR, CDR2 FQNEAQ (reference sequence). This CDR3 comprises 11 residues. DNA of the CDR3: TGTGCCAGCAGCTGGAGGGAGACCCAGTACTTC. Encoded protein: CASSWRETQYF.

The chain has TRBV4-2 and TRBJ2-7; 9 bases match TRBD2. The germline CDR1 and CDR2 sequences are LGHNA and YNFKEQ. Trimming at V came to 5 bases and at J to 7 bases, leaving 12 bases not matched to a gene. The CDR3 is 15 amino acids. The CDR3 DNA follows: TGTGCCAGCAGCGAGCAGGCGGGAGGGCCACGGGAGCAGTACTTC. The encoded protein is CASSEQAGGPREQYF.

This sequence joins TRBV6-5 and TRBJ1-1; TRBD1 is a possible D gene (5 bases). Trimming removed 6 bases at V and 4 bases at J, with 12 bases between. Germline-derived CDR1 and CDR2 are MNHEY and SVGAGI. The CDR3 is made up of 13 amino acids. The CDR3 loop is CASRARGSTEAFF. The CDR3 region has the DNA TGTGCCAGCAGGGCCCGGGGGAGCACTGAAGCTTTCTTT.

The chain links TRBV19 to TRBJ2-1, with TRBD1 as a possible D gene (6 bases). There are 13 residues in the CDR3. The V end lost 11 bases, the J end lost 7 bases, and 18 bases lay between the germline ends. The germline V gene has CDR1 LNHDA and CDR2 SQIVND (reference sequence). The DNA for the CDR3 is TGTGCCTCCTGCGACCTCCAGGGGAATGAGCAGTTCTTC. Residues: CASCDLQGNEQFF.

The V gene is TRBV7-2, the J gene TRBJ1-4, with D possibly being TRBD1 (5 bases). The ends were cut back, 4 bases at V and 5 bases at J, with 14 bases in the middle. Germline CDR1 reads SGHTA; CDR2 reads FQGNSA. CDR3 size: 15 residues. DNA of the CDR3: TGTGCCAGCAGCTACCAGGGCGGGGGGAATGAAAAACTGTTTTTT. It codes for CASSYQGGGNEKLFF.

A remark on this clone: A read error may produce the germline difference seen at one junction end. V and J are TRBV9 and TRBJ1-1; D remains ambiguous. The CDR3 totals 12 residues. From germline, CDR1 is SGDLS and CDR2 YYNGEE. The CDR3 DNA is TGTGCCAGCAGCGTAGATAGCACAACTCCAAACTTT. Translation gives CASSVDSTTPNF.

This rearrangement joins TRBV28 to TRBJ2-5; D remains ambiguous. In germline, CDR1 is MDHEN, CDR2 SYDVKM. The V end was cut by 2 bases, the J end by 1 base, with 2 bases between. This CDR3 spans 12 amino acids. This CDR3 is CASSLLQETQYF. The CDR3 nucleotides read TGTGCCAGCAGTTTACTCCAAGAGACCCAGTACTTC.

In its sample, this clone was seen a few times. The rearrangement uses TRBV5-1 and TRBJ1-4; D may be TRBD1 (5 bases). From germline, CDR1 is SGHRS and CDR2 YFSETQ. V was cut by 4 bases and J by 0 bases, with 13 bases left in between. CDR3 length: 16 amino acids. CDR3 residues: CASSKVPRATNEKLFF. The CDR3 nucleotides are TGCGCCAGCAGCAAAGTCCCCAGGGCAACTAATGAAAAACTGTTTTTT.

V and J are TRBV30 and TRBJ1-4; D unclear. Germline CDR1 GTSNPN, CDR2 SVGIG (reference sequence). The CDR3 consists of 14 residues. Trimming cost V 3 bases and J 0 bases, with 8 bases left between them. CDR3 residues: CAWSAVPTNEKLFF. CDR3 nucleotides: TGTGCCTGGAGCGCGGTCCCAACTAATGAAAAACTGTTTTTT.

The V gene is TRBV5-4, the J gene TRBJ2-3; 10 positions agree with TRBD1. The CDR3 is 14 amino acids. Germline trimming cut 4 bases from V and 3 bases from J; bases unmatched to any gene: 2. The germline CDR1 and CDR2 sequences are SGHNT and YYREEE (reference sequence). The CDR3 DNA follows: TGTGCCAGCAGCCAGGGACAGGGGACAGATACGCAGTATTTT. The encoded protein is CASSQGQGTDTQYF.

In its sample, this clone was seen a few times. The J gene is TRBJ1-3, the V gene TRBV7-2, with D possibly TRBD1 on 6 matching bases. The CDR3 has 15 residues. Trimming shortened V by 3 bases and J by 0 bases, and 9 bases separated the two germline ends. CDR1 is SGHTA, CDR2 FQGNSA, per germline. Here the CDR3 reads CASSLGQNSGNTIYF. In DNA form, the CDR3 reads TGTGCCAGCAGCTTGGGACAAAACTCTGGAAACACCATATATTTT.